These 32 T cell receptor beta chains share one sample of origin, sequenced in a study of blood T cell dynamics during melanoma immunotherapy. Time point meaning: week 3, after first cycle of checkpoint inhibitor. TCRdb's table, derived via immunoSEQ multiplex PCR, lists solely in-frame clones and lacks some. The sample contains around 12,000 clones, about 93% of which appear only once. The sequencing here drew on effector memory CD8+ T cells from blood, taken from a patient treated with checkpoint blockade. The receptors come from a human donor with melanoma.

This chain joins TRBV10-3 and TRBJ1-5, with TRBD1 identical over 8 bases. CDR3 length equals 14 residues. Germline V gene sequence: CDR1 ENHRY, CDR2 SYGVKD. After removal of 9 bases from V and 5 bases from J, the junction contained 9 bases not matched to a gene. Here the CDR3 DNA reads TGTGCCATACGCCAGACAGGGGATCATCAGCCCCAGCATTTT. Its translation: CAIRQTGDHQPQHF.

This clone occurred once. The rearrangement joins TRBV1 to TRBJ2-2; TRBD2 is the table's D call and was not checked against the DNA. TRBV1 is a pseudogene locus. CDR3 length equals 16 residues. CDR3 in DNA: TGCACCAGCAGCCAAGGGGGGGACGGGAACACCGGGGAGCTGTTTTTT. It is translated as CTSSQGGDGNTGELFF.

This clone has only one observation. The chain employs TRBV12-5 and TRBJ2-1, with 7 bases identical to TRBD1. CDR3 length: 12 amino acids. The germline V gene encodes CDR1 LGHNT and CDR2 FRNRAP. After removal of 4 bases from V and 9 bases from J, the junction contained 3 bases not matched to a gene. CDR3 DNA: TGTGCTAGTGGTTCACAGGGGCTTGAGCAGTTCTTC. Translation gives CASGSQGLEQFF.

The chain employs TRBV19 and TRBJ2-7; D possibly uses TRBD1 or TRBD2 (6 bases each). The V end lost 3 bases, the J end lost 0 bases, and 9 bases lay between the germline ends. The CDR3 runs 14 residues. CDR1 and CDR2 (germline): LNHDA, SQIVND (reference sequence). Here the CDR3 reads CASSIGGHSYEQYF. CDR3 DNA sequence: TGTGCCAGTAGTATCGGGGGACACTCCTACGAGCAGTACTTC.

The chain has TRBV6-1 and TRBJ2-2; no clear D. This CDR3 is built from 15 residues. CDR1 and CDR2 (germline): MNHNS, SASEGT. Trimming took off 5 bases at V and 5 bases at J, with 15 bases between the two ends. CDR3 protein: CASSPHSLGTGELFF. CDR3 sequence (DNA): TGTGCCAGCAGTCCCCACAGCTTGGGGACCGGGGAGCTGTTTTTT.

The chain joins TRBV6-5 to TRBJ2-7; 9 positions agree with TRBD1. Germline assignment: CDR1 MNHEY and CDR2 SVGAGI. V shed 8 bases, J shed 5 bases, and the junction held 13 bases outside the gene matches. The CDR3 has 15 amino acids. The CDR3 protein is CASGIKGQGRNEQYF. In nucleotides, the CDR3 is TGTGCCAGCGGAATAAAGGGACAGGGCAGGAACGAGCAGTACTTC.

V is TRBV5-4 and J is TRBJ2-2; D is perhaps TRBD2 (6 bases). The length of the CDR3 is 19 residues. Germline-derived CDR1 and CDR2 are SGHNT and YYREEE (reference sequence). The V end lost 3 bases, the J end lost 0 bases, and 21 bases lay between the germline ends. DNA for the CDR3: TGTGCCAGCAGCTGGGGTCCCTTCCCCGGCGGGGCGAACACCGGGGAGCTGTTTTTT. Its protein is CASSWGPFPGGANTGELFF.

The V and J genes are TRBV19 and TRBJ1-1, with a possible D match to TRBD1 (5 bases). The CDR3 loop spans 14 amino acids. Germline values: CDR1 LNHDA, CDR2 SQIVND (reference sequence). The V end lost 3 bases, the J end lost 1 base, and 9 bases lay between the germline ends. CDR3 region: CASSIGQGNTEAFF. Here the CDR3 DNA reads TGTGCCAGTAGTATCGGGCAGGGGAACACTGAAGCTTTCTTT.

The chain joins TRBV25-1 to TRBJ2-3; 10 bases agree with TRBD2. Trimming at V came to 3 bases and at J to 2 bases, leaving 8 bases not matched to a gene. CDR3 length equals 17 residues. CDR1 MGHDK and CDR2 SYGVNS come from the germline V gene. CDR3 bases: TGTGCCAGCAGTGACCCTGGACTAGCGGTATACACAGATACGCAGTATTTT. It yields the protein CASSDPGLAVYTDTQYF.

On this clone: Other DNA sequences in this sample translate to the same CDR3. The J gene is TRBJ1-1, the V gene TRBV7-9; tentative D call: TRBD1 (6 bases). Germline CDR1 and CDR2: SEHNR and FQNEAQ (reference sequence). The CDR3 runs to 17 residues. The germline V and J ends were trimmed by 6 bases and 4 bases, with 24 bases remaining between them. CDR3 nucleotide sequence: TGTGCCAGCAGTTCTACCACGGGGGGCGCTGTTGGCACTGAAGCTTTCTTT. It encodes CASSSTTGGAVGTEAFF. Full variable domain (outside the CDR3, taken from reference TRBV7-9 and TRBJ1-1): DTGVSQNPRHKITKRGQNVTFRCDPISEHNRLYWYRQTLGQGPEFLTYFQNEAQLEKSRLLSDRFSAERPKGSFSTLEIQRTEQGDSAMYLCASSSTTGGAVGTEAFFGQGTRLTVV.

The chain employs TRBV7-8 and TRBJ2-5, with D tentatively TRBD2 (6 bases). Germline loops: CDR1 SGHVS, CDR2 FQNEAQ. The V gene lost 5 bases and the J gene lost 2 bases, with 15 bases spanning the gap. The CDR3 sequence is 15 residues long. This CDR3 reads CASSATSGEQETQYF. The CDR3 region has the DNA TGTGCCAGCAGCGCTACGTCGGGAGAGCAAGAGACCCAGTACTTC.

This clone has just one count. CDR3 coding DNA: TGTGCCAGCAGCGTAGAGGGACTAGCGGCCTCCTACAATGAGCAGTTCTTC. Translated, it gives CASSVEGLAASYNEQFF. The V gene is TRBV9, the J gene TRBJ2-1; TRBD2 agrees at 11 bases. This CDR3 has 17 residues. CDR1 is SGDLS, CDR2 YYNGEE, per germline. V was clipped by 0 bases and J by 0 bases; unmatched bases: 2.

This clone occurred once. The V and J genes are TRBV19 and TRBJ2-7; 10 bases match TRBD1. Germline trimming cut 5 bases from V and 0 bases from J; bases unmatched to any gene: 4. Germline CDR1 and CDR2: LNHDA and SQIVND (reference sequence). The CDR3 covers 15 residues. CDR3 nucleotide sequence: TGTGCCAGTAGTGCGCGACAGGGGGCCTCCTACGAGCAGTACTTC. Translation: CASSARQGASYEQYF.

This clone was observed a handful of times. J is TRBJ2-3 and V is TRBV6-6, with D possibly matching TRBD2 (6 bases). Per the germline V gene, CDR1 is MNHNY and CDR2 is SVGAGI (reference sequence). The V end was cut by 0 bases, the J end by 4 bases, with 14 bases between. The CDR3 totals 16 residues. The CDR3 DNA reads TGTGCCAGCAGTTACTCGGTTGGGGGGTTGGCAGATACGCAGTATTTT. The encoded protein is CASSYSVGGLADTQYF.

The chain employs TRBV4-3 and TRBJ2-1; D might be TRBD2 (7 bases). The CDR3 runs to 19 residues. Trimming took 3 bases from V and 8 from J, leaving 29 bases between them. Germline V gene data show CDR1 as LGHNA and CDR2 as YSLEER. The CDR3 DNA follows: TGCGCCAGCAGCCACATCGGGGGGCTTGAGTGGATAAGAAACGATGAGCAGTTCTTC. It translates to CASSHIGGLEWIRNDEQFF.

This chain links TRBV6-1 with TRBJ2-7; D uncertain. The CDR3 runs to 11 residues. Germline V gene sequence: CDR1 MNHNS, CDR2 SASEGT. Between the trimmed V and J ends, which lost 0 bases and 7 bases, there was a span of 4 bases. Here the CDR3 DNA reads TGTGCCAGCAGTGAAGCGTGGGAGCAGTACTTC. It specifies CASSEAWEQYF.

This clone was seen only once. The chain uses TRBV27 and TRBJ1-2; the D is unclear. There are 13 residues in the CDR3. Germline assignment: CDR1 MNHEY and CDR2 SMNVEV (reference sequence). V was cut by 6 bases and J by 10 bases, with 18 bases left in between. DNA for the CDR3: TGTGCCAGCAGGTTCGGGAGTGGGGTAGACTACACCTTC. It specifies CASRFGSGVDYTF.

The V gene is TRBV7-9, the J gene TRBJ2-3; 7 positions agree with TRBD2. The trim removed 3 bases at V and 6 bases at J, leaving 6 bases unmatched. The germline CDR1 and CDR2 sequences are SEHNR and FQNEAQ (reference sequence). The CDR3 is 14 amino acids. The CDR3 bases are TGTGCCAGCAGCTTTCGGGGGGAGGTTGATACGCAGTATTTT. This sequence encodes CASSFRGEVDTQYF.

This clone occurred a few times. CDR3 amino acids: CASTPQVGDEQYF. CDR3 DNA sequence: TGTGCCAGTACCCCCCAGGTCGGGGACGAGCAGTACTTC. V gene TRBV19 combines with J gene TRBJ2-7; possibly TRBD2 for D (5 bases). This CDR3 comprises 13 residues. The V end was cut by 7 bases, the J end by 5 bases, with 15 bases between. CDR1 and CDR2 from the germline V gene are LNHDA and SQIVND (reference sequence). The variable domain in full, with the rest retrieved from reference TRBV19 and TRBJ2-7, is DGGITQSPKYLFRKEGQNVTLSCEQNLNHDAMYWYRQDPGQGLRLIYYSQIVNDFQKGDIAEGYSVSREKKESFPLTVTSAQKNPTAFYLCASTPQVGDEQYFGPGTRLTVT.

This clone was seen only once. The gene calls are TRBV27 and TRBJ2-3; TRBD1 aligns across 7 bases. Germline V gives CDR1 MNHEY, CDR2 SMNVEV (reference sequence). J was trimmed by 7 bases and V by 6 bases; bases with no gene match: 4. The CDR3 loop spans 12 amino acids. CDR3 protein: CASRQGVNTQYF. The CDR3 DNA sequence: TGTGCCAGCAGGCAGGGGGTTAATACGCAGTATTTT.

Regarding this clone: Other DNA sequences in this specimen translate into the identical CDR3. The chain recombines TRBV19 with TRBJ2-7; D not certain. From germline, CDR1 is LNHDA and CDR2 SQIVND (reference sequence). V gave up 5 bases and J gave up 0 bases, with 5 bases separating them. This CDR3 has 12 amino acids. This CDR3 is CASSPGSYEQYF. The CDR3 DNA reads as TGTGCCAGTAGTCCAGGCTCCTACGAGCAGTACTTC.

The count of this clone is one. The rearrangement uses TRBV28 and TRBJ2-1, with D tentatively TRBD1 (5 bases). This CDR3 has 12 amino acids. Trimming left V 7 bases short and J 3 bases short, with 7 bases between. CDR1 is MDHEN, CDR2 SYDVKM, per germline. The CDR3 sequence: CASNRIYNEQFF. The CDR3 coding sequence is TGTGCCAGCAACAGGATCTACAATGAGCAGTTCTTC. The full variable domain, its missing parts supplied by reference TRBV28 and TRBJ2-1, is DVKVTQSSRYLVKRTGEKVFLECVQDMDHENMFWYRQDPGLGLRLIYFSYDVKMKEKGDIPEGYSVSREKKERFSLILESASTNQTSMYLCASNRIYNEQFFGPGTRLTVL.

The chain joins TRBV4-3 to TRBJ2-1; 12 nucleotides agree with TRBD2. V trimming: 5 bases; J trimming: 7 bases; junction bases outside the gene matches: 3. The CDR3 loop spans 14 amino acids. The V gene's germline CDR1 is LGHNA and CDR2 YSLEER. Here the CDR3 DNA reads TGCGCCAGCAGCACTAGCGGGAGGATGAATGAGCAGTTCTTC. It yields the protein CASSTSGRMNEQFF.

The CDR3 region has the DNA TGCAGCGCAGGGGGCGACTATGGCTACACCTTC. Translation: CSAGGDYGYTF. The V and J genes are TRBV29-1 and TRBJ1-2; 8 bases fit TRBD1. The CDR3 length is 11 residues. The ends lost 7 bases at V and 3 bases at J; junction bases unmatched: 1. Germline-derived CDR1 and CDR2 are SQVTM and ANQGSEA.

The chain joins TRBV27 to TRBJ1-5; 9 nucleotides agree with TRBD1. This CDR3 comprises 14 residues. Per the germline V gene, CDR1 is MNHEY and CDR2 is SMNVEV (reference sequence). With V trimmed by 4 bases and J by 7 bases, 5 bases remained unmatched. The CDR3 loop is CASSSGQGTQPQHF. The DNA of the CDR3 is TGTGCCAGCAGTTCGGGACAGGGTACCCAGCCCCAGCATTTT.

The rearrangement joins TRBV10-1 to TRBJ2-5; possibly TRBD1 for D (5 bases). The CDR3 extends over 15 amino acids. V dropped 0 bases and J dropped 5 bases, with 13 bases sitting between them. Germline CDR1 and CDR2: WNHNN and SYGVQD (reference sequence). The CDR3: CASSESGRELETQYF. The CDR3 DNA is TGCGCCAGCAGTGAGTCGGGGCGTGAATTGGAGACCCAGTACTTC.

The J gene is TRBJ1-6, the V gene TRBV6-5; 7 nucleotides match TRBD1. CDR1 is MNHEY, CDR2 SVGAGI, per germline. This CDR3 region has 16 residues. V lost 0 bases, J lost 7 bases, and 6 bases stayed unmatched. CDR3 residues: CASSYSPGQRNSPLHF. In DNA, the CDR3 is TGTGCCAGCAGTTACTCGCCGGGACAGAGAAATTCACCCCTCCACTTT.

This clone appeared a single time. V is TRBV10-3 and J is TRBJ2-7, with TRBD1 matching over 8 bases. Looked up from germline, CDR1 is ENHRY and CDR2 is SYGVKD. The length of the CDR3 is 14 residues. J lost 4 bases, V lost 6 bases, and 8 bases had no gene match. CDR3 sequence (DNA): TGTGCCATCAGCCCGGGACAGGAACTATACGAGCAGTACTTC. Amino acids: CAISPGQELYEQYF.

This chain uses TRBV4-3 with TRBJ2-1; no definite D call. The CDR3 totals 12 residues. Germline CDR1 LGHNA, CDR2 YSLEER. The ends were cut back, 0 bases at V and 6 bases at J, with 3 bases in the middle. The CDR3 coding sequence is TGCGCCAGCAGCCAAGACGTCAATGAGCAGTTCTTC. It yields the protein CASSQDVNEQFF.

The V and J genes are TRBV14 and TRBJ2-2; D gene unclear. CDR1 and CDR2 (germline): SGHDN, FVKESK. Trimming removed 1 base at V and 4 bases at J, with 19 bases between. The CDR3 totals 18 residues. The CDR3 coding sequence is TGTGCCAGCAGCCAAGTAGTGAGCACAGATAACCCCACCGGGGAGCTGTTTTTT. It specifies CASSQVVSTDNPTGELFF.

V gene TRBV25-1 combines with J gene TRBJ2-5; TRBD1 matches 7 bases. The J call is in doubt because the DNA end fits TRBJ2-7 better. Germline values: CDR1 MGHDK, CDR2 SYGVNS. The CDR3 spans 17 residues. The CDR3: CASSTPATGKLAYEQYF. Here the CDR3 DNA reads TGTGCCAGCAGTACCCCGGCGACAGGGAAACTTGCCTACGAGCAGTACTTC.

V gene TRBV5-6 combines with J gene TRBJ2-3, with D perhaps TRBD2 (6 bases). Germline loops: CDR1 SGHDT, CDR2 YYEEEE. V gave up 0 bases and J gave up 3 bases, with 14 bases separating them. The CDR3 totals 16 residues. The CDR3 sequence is CASSLAAGLATDTQYF. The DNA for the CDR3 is TGTGCCAGCAGCTTGGCCGCGGGTCTAGCGACAGATACGCAGTATTTT.